This T cell receptor (beta chain) was sequenced during a study of blood T cell repertoires in COVID-19. Study at large: Donors in the United States, Italy and Spain gave samples during acute or convalescent COVID-19. Sources were T cells, B-cell-depleted T cells, or PBMCs; the material itself was cDNA or gDNA.

Trimming shortened V by 3 bases and J by 2 bases, and 8 bases separated the two germline ends. CDR3 length: 13 residues. Germline V gene data show CDR1 as GTSNPN and CDR2 as SVGIG (reference sequence). Sequencing used immunoSEQ multiplex PCR; TCRdb keeps in-frame clones, though not all of them. Here the sample spans 200,000 to 300,000 clones, 75% to 90% being singletons. The chain joins TRBV30 to TRBJ1-5, with a possible D match to TRBD1 (5 bases). The sample taken for sequencing was peripheral blood. The TCR originated in an older woman with active or convalescent COVID-19. CDR3 DNA: TGTGCCTGGAGGGTAGGGGGCAATCAGCCCCAGCATTTT. It codes for CAWRVGGNQPQHF.